The present T cell receptor beta chain was sequenced within a study of OX40 agonist ivuxolimab in advanced cancers. Only in-frame clones appear in the TCRdb table, and some are missing; sequencing was by immunoSEQ multiplex PCR. The sample consists of 55,000 to 75,000 clones, 90% to 95% of them appearing once. Germline V lookup: CDR1 LGHNA, CDR2 YNFKEQ. The CDR3 has 14 amino acids. V was clipped by 2 bases and J by 0 bases, with 7 bases between them. This chain connects TRBV4-2 to TRBJ1-1; D may be TRBD1 (6 bases). The sequenced sample was CD4+ or CD8+ T cells sorted from blood, obtained in a trial of the OX40 agonist ivuxolimab. This clonotype was sampled from an adult with an advanced solid tumor such as melanoma, head and neck, liver or kidney cancer. This chain's CDR3 is CASSQTGMNTEAFF. The CDR3 DNA follows: TGTGCCAGCAGCCAAACAGGGATGAACACTGAAGCTTTCTTT.